A single sample gave rise to the 4 T cell receptor beta chains below, sequenced in a study of cytomegalovirus exposure and HLA in healthy donors. PCR was performed using 60 Vbeta and 13 Jbeta primers. Using immunoSEQ multiplex PCR, the repertoire was profiled, and TCRdb retains in-frame clones only, with some absent. The data hold 140,000 or so clones, with roughly 70% observed a single time. Material: PBMCs. These receptors originate from a man younger than 35 in good health and CMV-seropositive.

The count of this clone is one. The chain uses TRBV29-1 and TRBJ2-7, with D possibly being TRBD1 (6 bases). Trimming took off 7 bases at V and 0 bases at J, with 13 bases between the two ends. Germline CDR1 reads SQVTM; CDR2 reads ANQGSEA. The CDR3 is 13 amino acids. The DNA for the CDR3 is TGCAGCGCTGTGAGGGGGACCTCCTACGAGCAGTACTTC. The encoded protein is CSAVRGTSYEQYF.

Here the CDR3 reads CASSDLGTGDNQPQHF. The CDR3 region has the DNA TGTGCCAGCAGTGACCTCGGGACAGGGGATAATCAGCCCCAGCATTTT. This chain connects TRBV28 to TRBJ1-5; 10 bases align to TRBD1. Unmatched junction bases numbered 8, after V lost 5 bases and J lost 4 bases. CDR3 length equals 16 residues. CDR1 and CDR2 (germline): MDHEN, SYDVKM.

The chain recombines TRBV5-4 with TRBJ2-1; TRBD2 is a possible D gene (6 bases). Trimming stripped 4 bases from V and 13 bases from J, with 21 bases between. Per germline, CDR1 SGHNT and CDR2 YYREEE (reference sequence). This CDR3 comprises 14 residues. The DNA for the CDR3 is TGTGCCAGCAGCACCACTAGCCTACCCAGCGTACAGTTCTTC. Protein product: CASSTTSLPSVQFF.

This chain uses TRBV19 with TRBJ2-1; 9 bases fit TRBD2. Germline values: CDR1 LNHDA, CDR2 SQIVND (reference sequence). The CDR3 contains 19 residues. Losses at the gene ends were 5 bases for V and 8 bases for J; bases not matched to a gene: 22. The CDR3: CASSAASGLALTVTDEQFF. CDR3 sequence (DNA): TGTGCCAGTAGTGCCGCTTCGGGACTAGCATTGACAGTTACGGATGAGCAGTTCTTC.